The present T cell receptor (beta chain) was sequenced within a study of blood T cell repertoires in COVID-19. Study in general: Nucleic acid was either cDNA or gDNA, and it came from T cells, B-cell-depleted T cells, or PBMCs.

The Seattle site enrolled patients during active infection and followed them longitudinally. This clone has only a few counts. The table came from immunoSEQ multiplex PCR; TCRdb's copy has only in-frame clones and leaves some out. The data hold about 38,000 clones, with around nine tenths observed a single time. Sequenced material: peripheral blood. The clonotype originates from a man in his 60s with COVID-19, enrolled during active disease.

The DNA for the CDR3 is TGTGCCAGCAGCCAAGTCAAATACGAGCAGTACTTC. Its translation: CASSQVKYEQYF. This chain uses TRBV3-1 (or the pseudogene TRBV3-2) with TRBJ2-7; no definite D call. CDR1 is LGHDT and CDR2 is YNNKEL in the germline V gene (reference sequence). The length of the CDR3 is 12 residues. V was cut by 1 base and J by 4 bases, with 5 bases left in between.